This TCR beta chain emerged from a study of blood T cell repertoires in COVID-19. About the research overall: The United States, Italy and Spain supplied acute and convalescent COVID-19 samples. PBMCs, B-cell-depleted T cells, or T cells provided the cDNA or gDNA that made up the material.

Per the germline V gene, CDR1 is SNHLY and CDR2 is FYNNEI. The CDR3 loop spans 14 amino acids. V shed 6 bases, J shed 2 bases, and the junction held 3 bases outside the gene matches. Original handling: Amplification of reference gene primers was used by the study to estimate nucleated cell counts. Profiling relied on immunoSEQ multiplex PCR, and the TCRdb table lists in-frame clones only, not all of them. V, J and clone size reflect that table, while D and trimming were determined from the DNA. The top ten clones hold roughly 3.8% of a sample with just under 45,000 clones, approximately 87% of them seen once.

Sequencing was performed on peripheral blood. This receptor was identified in a man aged 40-49 years with COVID-19, enrolled during active disease. The V call is TRBV2, the J call TRBJ1-1; 10 nucleotides line up with TRBD1. The chain's CDR3 is CASRGTGVNTEAFF. CDR3 nucleotide sequence: TGTGCCAGCAGAGGGACAGGGGTTAACACTGAAGCTTTCTTT.